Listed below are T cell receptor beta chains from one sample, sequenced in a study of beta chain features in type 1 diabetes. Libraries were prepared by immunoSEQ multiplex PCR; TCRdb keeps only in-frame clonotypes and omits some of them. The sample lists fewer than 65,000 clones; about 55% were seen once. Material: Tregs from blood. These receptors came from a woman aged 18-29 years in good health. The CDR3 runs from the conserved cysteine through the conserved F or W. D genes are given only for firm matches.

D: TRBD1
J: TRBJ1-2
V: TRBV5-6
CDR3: CASSLTGDYGYTF
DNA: TGTGCCAGCAGCTTGACAGGGGACTATGGCTACACCTTC

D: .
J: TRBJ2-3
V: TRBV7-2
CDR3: CASSTSGYLTDTQYF
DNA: TGTGCCAGCAGCACCAGCGGGTACCTAACAGATACGCAGTATTTT

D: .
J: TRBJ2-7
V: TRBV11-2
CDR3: CASSPLSSYEQYF
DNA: TGTGCCAGCAGCCCCTTGAGCTCCTACGAGCAGTACTTC

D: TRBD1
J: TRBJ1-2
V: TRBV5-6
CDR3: CASSSGTGFYGYTF
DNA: TGTGCCAGCAGCTCCGGGACAGGGTTTTACGGCTACACCTTC

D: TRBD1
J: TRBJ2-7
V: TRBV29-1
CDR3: CSVGEVGTGGRYEQYF
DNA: TGCAGCGTCGGCGAGGTTGGGACAGGGGGCCGGTACGAGCAGTACTTC

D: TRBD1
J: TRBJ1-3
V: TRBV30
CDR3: CAWRTGGYSGNTIYF
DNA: TGTGCCTGGAGGACAGGGGGCTACTCTGGAAACACCATATATTTT

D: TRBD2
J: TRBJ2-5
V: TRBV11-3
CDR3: CASSLFLPGLAGETQYF
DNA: TGTGCCAGCAGCTTATTCCTTCCGGGACTAGCGGGAGAGACCCAGTACTTC

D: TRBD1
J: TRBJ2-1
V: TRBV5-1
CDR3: CASSLGQGSVDEQFF
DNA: TGCGCCAGCAGCTTGGGACAGGGGAGTGTGGATGAGCAGTTCTTC

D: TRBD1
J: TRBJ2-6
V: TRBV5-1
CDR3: CASSRWGQGTSGANVLTF
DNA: TGCGCCAGCAGCCGGTGGGGACAGGGTACTTCTGGGGCCAACGTCCTGACTTTC

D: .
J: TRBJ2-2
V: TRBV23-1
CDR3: CALHGNHSPGTAGGELFF
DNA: TGCGCCCTCCATGGTAACCACAGCCCGGGGACTGCGGGCGGGGAGCTGTTTTTT

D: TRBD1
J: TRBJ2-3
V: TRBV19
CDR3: CASRGQGTDTQYF
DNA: TGTGCCAGCCGGGGACAGGGAACAGATACGCAGTATTTT

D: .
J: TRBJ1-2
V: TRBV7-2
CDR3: CASSTLTRTAWGYTF
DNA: TGTGCCAGCAGCACTCTAACTCGGACAGCCTGGGGCTACACCTTC

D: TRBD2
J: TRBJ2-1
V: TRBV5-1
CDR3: CASALTGTSGRWDEQFF
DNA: TGCGCCAGCGCCCTGACAGGGACTAGCGGGCGATGGGATGAGCAGTTCTTC